These 14 T cell receptor beta chains share one sample of origin, sequenced in a study of T cell responses to AZD1222 COVID-19 vaccine. Profiled with immunoSEQ multiplex PCR; TCRdb holds only in-frame clones, not every one. Of more than 150,000 clones in the sample, 85% to 95% are singletons; the top ten hold less than 11%. The specimen comprised peripheral blood, sampled on day 0 of AZD1222 vaccination. The receptor set was obtained from an adult in good health.

The chain employs TRBV5-8 and TRBJ1-5; weak D call: TRBD1 (6 bases). The CDR3 has 14 amino acids. V lost 4 bases and J 7 bases, leaving 15 bases between the germline ends. The germline CDR1 and CDR2 sequences are SGHTS and YDEGEE. The CDR3 loop reads CASSPRRGGQPQHF. The CDR3 DNA reads TGTGCCAGCAGCCCCCGCAGGGGAGGCCAGCCCCAGCATTTT.

The chain recombines TRBV6-5 with TRBJ1-4; TRBD1 agrees at 9 bases. The CDR3 contains 15 residues. J gave up 5 bases and V 5 bases, and 6 bases lay outside the gene matches. Germline V gene data show CDR1 as MNHEY and CDR2 as SVGAGI. The CDR3 protein is CASSTDRGTNEKLFF. The DNA of the CDR3 is TGTGCCAGCAGTACGGACAGGGGAACGAATGAAAAACTGTTTTTT.

This clone was seen a few times. The chain couples TRBV12-3 or TRBV12-4 to TRBJ2-7; 8 nucleotides agree with TRBD1. Unmatched junction bases numbered 5, after V lost 3 bases and J lost 7 bases. This CDR3 comprises 13 residues. CDR3 bases: TGTGCCAGCAGTTTCGCGGACAGGGTTGAGCAGTACTTC. It encodes CASSFADRVEQYF.

This chain uses TRBV5-1 with TRBJ2-4, with 11 nucleotides matching TRBD2. The length of the CDR3 is 19 residues. V was pared by 5 bases and J by 0 bases, with 13 bases of the junction left unmatched. From germline, CDR1 is SGHRS and CDR2 YFSETQ. CDR3 in amino acids: CASSSGLAGSRVAKNIQYF. The CDR3 coding sequence is TGCGCCAGCAGTTCCGGACTAGCGGGCTCTAGGGTAGCCAAAAACATTCAGTACTTC. The variable domain in full, with the rest retrieved from reference TRBV5-1 and TRBJ2-4, is KAGVTQTPRYLIKTRGQQVTLSCSPISGHRSVSWYQQTPGQGLQFLFEYFSETQRNKGNFPGRFSGRQFSNSRSEMNVSTLELGDSALYLCASSSGLAGSRVAKNIQYFGAGTRLSVL.

This clone ranks as medium-sized (0.01 to 0.1%). J is TRBJ2-1 and V is TRBV7-8; the match to TRBD2 covers 8 bases. The CDR3 loop spans 16 amino acids. V lost 4 bases and J lost 0; bases outside the gene matches: 5. Looked up from germline, CDR1 is SGHVS and CDR2 is FQNEAQ. The CDR3 region has the DNA TGTGCCAGCAGCTACGGGACTAGGTACTCCTACAATGAGCAGTTCTTC. Residues: CASSYGTRYSYNEQFF.

The chain carries TRBV4-2 and TRBJ1-4, with D tentatively TRBD1 (5 bases). V lost 0 bases and J lost 4, with 15 bases in between. The CDR3 has 17 residues. The germline gives CDR1 LGHNA, CDR2 YNFKEQ. The CDR3 nucleotides read TGTGCCAGCAGCCAAGATTTGGGGCCCGGGCGTAATGAAAAACTGTTTTTT. Encoded protein: CASSQDLGPGRNEKLFF.

The V gene is TRBV27, the J gene TRBJ1-1; tentatively, D is TRBD1 (5 bases). Per the germline V gene, CDR1 is MNHEY and CDR2 is SMNVEV (reference sequence). The CDR3 covers 12 residues. V gave up 7 bases and J gave up 8 bases, with 14 bases separating them. The CDR3 region has the DNA TGTGCCAGCATCTCGTGGGGGGAAGAAGCTTTCTTT. Protein sequence: CASISWGEEAFF.

V gene TRBV7-2 combines with J gene TRBJ1-2; weak D call: TRBD1 (5 bases). CDR3 length: 14 amino acids. Germline loops: CDR1 SGHTA, CDR2 FQGNSA. The V end was cut by 4 bases, the J end by 0 bases, with 9 bases between. The CDR3 DNA is TGTGCCAGCAGCTCCGCGACAGCTAACTATGGCTACACCTTC. Protein: CASSSATANYGYTF.

The J gene is TRBJ2-3, the V gene TRBV10-1, with 7 bases that match TRBD2. Germline trimming cut 2 bases from V and 3 bases from J; bases unmatched to any gene: 8. Germline V gene data show CDR1 as WNHNN and CDR2 as SYGVQD (reference sequence). The CDR3 loop spans 16 amino acids. CDR3 loop: CASSENMAGATDTQYF. The CDR3 DNA is TGCGCCAGCAGTGAGAATATGGCGGGAGCTACAGATACGCAGTATTTT.

CDR3 amino acids: CASSASRGGGTEAFF. DNA of the CDR3: TGTGCCAGCAGCGCGAGCCGGGGGGGCGGCACTGAAGCTTTCTTT. V usage is TRBV6-5 and J usage is TRBJ1-1; D is perhaps TRBD1 (6 bases). Germline CDR1 is MNHEY and CDR2 is SVGAGI. V was shortened by 6 bases and J by 4 bases, with 18 bases between the two germline ends. This CDR3 comprises 15 residues.

The J gene is TRBJ1-4, the V gene TRBV9; 10 nucleotides line up with TRBD1. The ends lost 7 bases at V and 5 bases at J; junction bases unmatched: 5. This CDR3 is built from 14 residues. Germline CDR1 and CDR2: SGDLS and YYNGEE. The DNA for the CDR3 is TGTGCCAGCGCCCCGGGACAGGGGAATGAAAAACTGTTTTTT. This encodes CASAPGQGNEKLFF.

This chain uses TRBV6-5 with TRBJ1-5; tentatively, D is TRBD1 (5 bases). The germline V gene has CDR1 MNHEY and CDR2 SVGAGI. CDR3 length: 14 residues. V lost 2 bases, J lost 6 bases, and 11 bases lay in between. In DNA, the CDR3 is TGTGCCAGCAGTTACGGGGGGGTCAGTCAGCCCCAGCATTTT. Translation gives CASSYGGVSQPQHF.

The V gene is TRBV7-9, the J gene TRBJ1-3, with D tentatively TRBD1 (6 bases). V was shortened by 1 base and J by 7 bases, with 17 bases between the two germline ends. The CDR3 runs 16 residues. In germline, CDR1 is SEHNR, CDR2 FQNEAQ (reference sequence). The CDR3 DNA reads as TGTGCCAGCAGCTTAGAGCCGGCTCAGGGGTTTAACACCATATATTTT. The encoded protein is CASSLEPAQGFNTIYF. Using reference TRBV7-9 and TRBJ1-3 for the parts outside the CDR3, the full variable domain is DTGVSQNPRHKITKRGQNVTFRCDPISEHNRLYWYRQTLGQGPEFLTYFQNEAQLEKSRLLSDRFSAERPKGSFSTLEIQRTEQGDSAMYLCASSLEPAQGFNTIYFGEGSWLTVV.

This clone appeared a single time. The J gene is TRBJ1-1, the V gene TRBV29-1; D ambiguous. V lost 5 bases, J lost 1 base, and 11 bases lay in between. Germline CDR1 SQVTM, CDR2 ANQGSEA. This CDR3 has 13 amino acids. The CDR3 sequence is CSVRDLANTEAFF. The DNA of the CDR3 is TGCAGCGTTCGGGATCTAGCGAACACTGAAGCTTTCTTT.